This is a list of T cell receptor beta chains from one sample in a study of graft-versus-host responses after intestinal transplantation. These receptors have no known antigen. Here immunoSEQ multiplex PCR was the method, and the copy in TCRdb shows in-frame clones only, minus some. The sample includes about 73,000 clones, almost 90% of them seen just once. The specimen was unstimulated CD8+ T cells sorted from spleen or lymph node cells, collected before transplant. These TCRs come from a human donor who was the organ donor for an intestinal transplant. Each CDR3 is given with its conserved first and last residue. The D gene is left open where the match is weak.

>.|TRBV4-3|TRBJ1-3
CASSQDSKGDRAGNTIYF
>TRBD1|TRBV6-1|TRBJ1-2
CASSELQGMSANYGYTF
>.|TRBV27|TRBJ2-2
CASTVLGGRGELFF
>TRBD2|TRBV2|TRBJ2-3
CASRWRGDTDTQYF
>TRBD1|TRBV5-1|TRBJ1-2
CASSLRDRVGYGYTF
>.|TRBV6-6|TRBJ1-6
CASSYSGADNSPLHF
>.|TRBV5-4|TRBJ2-3
CASSLGHLDTDTQYF
>.|TRBV2|TRBJ1-3
CASSEAPRTGNTIYF
>TRBD2|TRBV14|TRBJ2-1
CASSLLAGGPDEQFF
>.|TRBV2|TRBJ2-5
CASRQIYDDRQETQYF
>.|TRBV7-8|TRBJ1-5
CASGLYRGFNQPQHF
>.|TRBV30|TRBJ2-1
CAWSLPTSNYNEQFF
>TRBD1|TRBV4-1|TRBJ1-2
CASSQGPTGYYGYTF
>TRBD1|TRBV7-2|TRBJ2-5
CASSLGATGGQETQYF